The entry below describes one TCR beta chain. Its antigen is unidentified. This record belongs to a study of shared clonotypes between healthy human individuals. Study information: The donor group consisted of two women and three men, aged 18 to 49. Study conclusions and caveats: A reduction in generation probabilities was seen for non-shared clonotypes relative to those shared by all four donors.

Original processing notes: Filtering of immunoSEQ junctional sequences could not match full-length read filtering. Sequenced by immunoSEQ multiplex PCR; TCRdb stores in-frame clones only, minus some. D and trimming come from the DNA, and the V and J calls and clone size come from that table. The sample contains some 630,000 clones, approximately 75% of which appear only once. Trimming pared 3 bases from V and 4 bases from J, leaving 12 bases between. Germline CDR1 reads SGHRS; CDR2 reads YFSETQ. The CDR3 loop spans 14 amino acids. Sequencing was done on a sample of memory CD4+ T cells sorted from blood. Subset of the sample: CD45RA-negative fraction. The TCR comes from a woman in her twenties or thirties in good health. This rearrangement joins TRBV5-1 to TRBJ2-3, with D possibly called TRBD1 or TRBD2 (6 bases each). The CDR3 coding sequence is TGCGCCAGCAGCTCGGGGGCCCTAGCAGATACGCAGTATTTT. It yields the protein CASSSGALADTQYF.